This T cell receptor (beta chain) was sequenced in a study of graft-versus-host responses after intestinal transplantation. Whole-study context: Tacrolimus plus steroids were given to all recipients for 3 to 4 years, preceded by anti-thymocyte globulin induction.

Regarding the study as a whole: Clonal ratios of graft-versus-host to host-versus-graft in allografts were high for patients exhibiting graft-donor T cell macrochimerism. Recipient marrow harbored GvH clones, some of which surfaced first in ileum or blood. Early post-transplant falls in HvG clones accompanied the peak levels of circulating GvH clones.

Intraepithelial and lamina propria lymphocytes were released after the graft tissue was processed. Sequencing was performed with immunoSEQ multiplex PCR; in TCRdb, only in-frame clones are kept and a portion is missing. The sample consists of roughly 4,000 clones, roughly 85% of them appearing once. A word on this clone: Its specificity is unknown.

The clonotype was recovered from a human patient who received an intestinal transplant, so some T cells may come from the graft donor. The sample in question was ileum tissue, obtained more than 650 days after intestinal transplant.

CDR3 DNA: TGTGCCAGCAGCTTGGGTCCGGAGGGGGAAGCTTTCTTT. It yields the protein CASSLGPEGEAFF. V usage is TRBV5-8 and J usage is TRBJ1-1; D perhaps matches TRBD1 (5 bases). CDR3 length: 13 residues. The V end was cut by 0 bases, the J end by 8 bases, with 11 bases between. CDR1 and CDR2 (germline): SGHTS, YDEGEE.